The clone carrying this TCR beta chain appeared a few times. The antigen remains undetermined. The sample is drawn from a study of beta chain features in type 1 diabetes. Whole-study findings and limits: The question of HLA type influencing TCRB rearrangement was one that remained unresolved here.

V was pared by 5 bases and J by 3 bases, with 11 bases between. CDR3 size: 14 residues. Germline V gene sequence: CDR1 SEHNR, CDR2 FQNEAQ (reference sequence). TCRB transcripts that were expressed got sequenced, as all of the isolated RNA had been reverse transcribed. Sequenced by immunoSEQ multiplex PCR; TCRdb stores in-frame clones only, minus some. Of some 410,000 clones in the sample, about 14% were seen once. Input material: naive CD4+ T cells from blood. The V gene is TRBV7-9, the J gene TRBJ2-1; D gene ambiguous. This clonotype was obtained from a man aged 25-45 years in good health. CDR3 bases: TGTGCCAGCAGCCCAGGCGGAGACTACAATGAGCAGTTCTTC. It translates to CASSPGGDYNEQFF.